What follows are 26 T cell receptor beta chains derived from one specimen sequenced in a study of siplizumab effects on memory and regulatory T cells. Using immunoSEQ multiplex PCR, the repertoire was profiled, and TCRdb retains in-frame clones only, with some absent. The table includes 50,000 to 75,000 clones, roughly 97% detected once. The specimen was naive CD8+ T cells sorted from blood. All receptors derive from a human donor in good health.

CDR3 region: CASSLSRGSEAFF. CDR3 coding DNA: TGTGCCAGCAGTTTATCTAGAGGGTCTGAAGCTTTCTTT. The V and J genes are TRBV27 and TRBJ1-1, with D unresolved. This CDR3 region has 13 residues. V dropped 0 bases and J dropped 6 bases, with 8 bases sitting between them. In germline, CDR1 is MNHEY, CDR2 SMNVEV (reference sequence).

The chain carries TRBV19 and TRBJ2-1; D perhaps matches TRBD1 (6 bases). Trimming stripped 0 bases from V and 0 bases from J, with 9 bases between. The CDR3 extends over 16 amino acids. The germline gives CDR1 LNHDA, CDR2 SQIVND (reference sequence). CDR3 nucleotide sequence: TGTGCCAGTAGTATAGATCCACAGGGCTCCTACAATGAGCAGTTCTTC. This gives the protein CASSIDPQGSYNEQFF.

V usage is TRBV19 and J usage is TRBJ2-5; D is unclear. This CDR3 has 9 residues. Germline values: CDR1 LNHDA, CDR2 SQIVND (reference sequence). The CDR3 sequence: CAPRTAQYF. In nucleotides, the CDR3 is TGTGCTCCTCGGACGGCCCAGTACTTC. Based on the CDR3 plus reference TRBV19 and TRBJ2-5, the full variable domain is DGGITQSPKYLFRKEGQNVTLSCEQNLNHDAMYWYRQDPGQGLRLIYYSQIVNDFQKGDIAEGYSVSREKKESFPLTVTSAQKNPTAFYLCAPRTAQYFGPGTRLLVL.

This CDR3 is CASSPFRDSEAFF. CDR3 DNA: TGTGCCAGCAGCCCATTCCGGGACAGTGAAGCTTTCTTT. The chain couples TRBV11-2 to TRBJ1-1, with 7 bases that match TRBD1. Germline V gene data show CDR1 as SGHAT and CDR2 as FQNNGV. V dropped 5 bases and J dropped 7; count of bases not matched to a gene: 7. This CDR3 contains 13 residues.

The rearrangement links TRBV4-1 to TRBJ1-1; TRBD1 matches at 8 bases. The CDR3 totals 14 residues. Losses at the gene ends were 4 bases for V and 2 bases for J; bases not matched to a gene: 3. CDR1 and CDR2 from the germline V gene are MGHRA and YSYEKL. This chain's CDR3 is CASSPRGLNTEAFF. The DNA for the CDR3 is TGCGCCAGCAGCCCCAGGGGGCTAAACACTGAAGCTTTCTTT.

The chain couples TRBV28 to TRBJ2-7; D is unclear. Germline-derived CDR1 and CDR2 are MDHEN and SYDVKM. Trimming shortened V by 5 bases and J by 0 bases, and 8 bases separated the two germline ends. CDR3 size: 13 residues. For the CDR3, the DNA is TGTGCCAGCAGTGTCGCGCTCTCCTACGAGCAGTACTTC. Translating gives CASSVALSYEQYF.

The chain is built from TRBV29-1 and TRBJ2-7, with D possibly called TRBD1 or TRBD2 (5 bases each). The V end lost 7 bases, the J end lost 4 bases, and 17 bases lay between the germline ends. Germline-derived CDR1 and CDR2 are SQVTM and ANQGSEA. The CDR3 contains 13 residues. The CDR3 DNA reads TGCAGCGGCGGTTACGGGACGGTGTACGAGCAGTACTTC. Translation: CSGGYGTVYEQYF.

The chain combines TRBV5-4 with TRBJ1-2; D is perhaps TRBD1 (6 bases). The germline CDR1 and CDR2 sequences are SGHNT and YYREEE (reference sequence). The CDR3 is 12 residues long. The V and J ends lost 3 bases and 8 bases respectively, with 11 bases between them. CDR3 coding DNA: TGTGCCAGCAGCTCAGGGGTAGAAGGCTACACCTTC. This encodes CASSSGVEGYTF. Full variable domain (missing parts from reference TRBV5-4 and TRBJ1-2): ETGVTQSPTHLIKTRGQQVTLRCSSQSGHNTVSWYQQALGQGPQFIFQYYREEENGRGNFPPRFSGLQFPNYSSELNVNALELDDSALYLCASSSGVEGYTFGSGTRLTVV.

The chain uses TRBV11-2 and TRBJ2-3, with a tentative D call TRBD1 (6 bases). The CDR3 spans 14 residues. Trimming removed 5 bases at V and 4 bases at J, with 13 bases between. Germline CDR1 and CDR2: SGHAT and FQNNGV. CDR3 residues: CASSLVGGADTQYF. For the CDR3, the DNA is TGTGCCAGCAGCCTTGTTGGGGGCGCAGATACGCAGTATTTT.

The rearrangement uses TRBV6-1 and TRBJ2-2, with no clear D. Between the trimmed V and J ends, which lost 4 bases and 7 bases, there was a span of 16 bases. The germline V gene encodes CDR1 MNHNS and CDR2 SASEGT. The CDR3 has 15 amino acids. For the CDR3, the DNA is TGTGCCAGCAGTGGATGGGGTGATTTTGGCGGGGAGCTGTTTTTT. This gives the protein CASSGWGDFGGELFF.

V is TRBV4-1 and J is TRBJ1-1; D gene ambiguous. Germline-derived CDR1 and CDR2 are MGHRA and YSYEKL. This CDR3 is 15 amino acids long. V shed 2 bases and J shed 0 bases, with 10 bases lying between them. The CDR3: CASSQFSQMNTEAFF. The CDR3 DNA reads TGCGCCAGCAGCCAATTTTCACAGATGAACACTGAAGCTTTCTTT.

The chain combines TRBV21-1 with TRBJ1-6; the table gives TRBD1 as D, unverified against the DNA. TRBV21-1 is a pseudogene locus. CDR3 length: 16 residues. The CDR3 reads CASSKKGGPLDSPLHF. The DNA of the CDR3 is TGTGCCAGCAGCAAAAAAGGGGGACCCTTGGACTCACCCCTCCACTTT.

CDR3 bases: TGTGCCATCAGTGAGTCTGAGGGTTTCGGAGATACGCAGTATTTT. It yields the protein CAISESEGFGDTQYF. The J gene is TRBJ2-3, the V gene TRBV10-3; D perhaps matches TRBD2 (5 bases). Germline V gene data show CDR1 as ENHRY and CDR2 as SYGVKD. Trimming left V 0 bases short and J 5 bases short, with 12 bases between. The CDR3 contains 15 residues.

The chain is built from TRBV28 and TRBJ2-6; TRBD2 matches at 9 bases. Germline V gives CDR1 MDHEN, CDR2 SYDVKM. V dropped 5 bases and J dropped 0; count of bases not matched to a gene: 11. This CDR3 contains 19 residues. The DNA of the CDR3 is TGTGCCAGCAGTCCCCTGCCTCTAGCGGGGCGCTCTGGGGCCAACGTCCTGACTTTC. Residues: CASSPLPLAGRSGANVLTF.

The V call is TRBV19, the J call TRBJ2-2; the D call may be TRBD1 or TRBD2 (7 bases each). The CDR3 spans 15 residues. Germline V gene lookup returns CDR1 LNHDA and CDR2 SQIVND (reference sequence). The V end lost 3 bases, the J end lost 4 bases, and 12 bases lay between the germline ends. The CDR3 reads CASSISRGGTGELFF. The CDR3, as DNA: TGTGCCAGTAGTATTAGCAGGGGGGGCACCGGGGAGCTGTTTTTT.

The J gene is TRBJ1-6, the V gene TRBV11-2; D remains ambiguous. CDR1 is SGHAT, CDR2 FQNNGV, per germline. The CDR3 sequence is 17 residues long. V was cut by 1 base and J by 0 bases, with 10 bases left in between. CDR3 coding DNA: TGTGCCAGCAGCTTAGGCCCGACGAGCTCCTATAATTCACCCCTCCACTTT. It encodes CASSLGPTSSYNSPLHF.

The chain employs TRBV14 and TRBJ2-3; a weak D match, TRBD2 (5 bases). V lost 4 bases and J lost 6, with 17 bases in between. Looked up from germline, CDR1 is SGHDN and CDR2 is FVKESK. The CDR3 has 15 residues. CDR3 DNA sequence: TGTGCCAGCAGCCCGAGGACGGGAAGGGATGATACGCAGTATTTT. It codes for CASSPRTGRDDTQYF.

V usage is TRBV7-9 and J usage is TRBJ2-5; 7 bases match TRBD1. V gave up 5 bases and J gave up 3 bases; unmatched junction bases: 6. The CDR3 consists of 14 residues. Germline-derived CDR1 and CDR2 are SEHNR and FQNEAQ (reference sequence). The CDR3 here is CASSPDRRKETQYF. CDR3 in DNA: TGTGCCAGCAGCCCGGACAGGCGAAAAGAGACCCAGTACTTC.

This chain joins TRBV5-4 and TRBJ2-3, with a possible D match to TRBD1 (6 bases). Germline V gene sequence: CDR1 SGHNT, CDR2 YYREEE (reference sequence). Trimming took 2 bases from V and 2 from J, leaving 9 bases between them. The CDR3 covers 14 residues. In DNA, the CDR3 is TGTGCCAGCAGCTTCGGGACAATCACAGATACGCAGTATTTT. Protein: CASSFGTITDTQYF.

The chain joins TRBV7-9 to TRBJ2-7; a weak D match, TRBD1 (5 bases). The CDR3 has 13 amino acids. The ends were cut back, 4 bases at V and 5 bases at J, with 12 bases in the middle. The germline gives CDR1 SEHNR, CDR2 FQNEAQ (reference sequence). Here the CDR3 reads CASSSSGWDEQYF. CDR3 bases: TGTGCCAGCAGCTCGTCAGGGTGGGACGAGCAGTACTTC.

This chain connects TRBV2 to TRBJ2-1; no clear D gene. This CDR3 is 16 amino acids long. The V end lost 2 bases, the J end lost 3 bases, and 14 bases lay between the germline ends. Germline CDR1 reads SNHLY; CDR2 reads FYNNEI. The CDR3 coding sequence is TGTGCCAGCAGTGAAACGGCGGACGCTAGCTACAATGAGCAGTTCTTC. Its protein is CASSETADASYNEQFF.

This clone appeared a single time. The rearrangement joins TRBV4-1 to TRBJ1-1; a possible D gene is TRBD1 (6 bases). In germline, CDR1 is MGHRA, CDR2 YSYEKL. V was pared by 4 bases and J by 11 bases, with 20 bases between. This CDR3 is 14 amino acids long. CDR3 sequence (DNA): TGCGCCAGCAGCCCCCAAGTAGGGGGGATTCGGGCTTTCTTT. This translates into CASSPQVGGIRAFF.

The chain recombines TRBV27 with TRBJ2-5; tentatively, D is TRBD1 or TRBD2 (7 bases each). The DNA end favors TRBJ2-7, so the J call may be wrong. Looked up from germline, CDR1 is MNHEY and CDR2 is SMNVEV (reference sequence). The CDR3 runs 14 residues. Written as DNA, the CDR3 is TGTGCCAGCAGTTACCAGGGGGGGACCTACGAGCAGTACTTC. This translates into CASSYQGGTYEQYF.

V and J are TRBV30 and TRBJ1-3; maybe TRBD1 (5 bases). The CDR3 loop spans 12 amino acids. Per germline, CDR1 GTSNPN and CDR2 SVGIG (reference sequence). CDR3 DNA: TGTGCACAGGTCACCTCTGGAAACACCATATATTTT. It yields the protein CAQVTSGNTIYF.

This rearrangement joins TRBV6-5 to TRBJ1-3; no clear D. In germline, CDR1 is MNHEY, CDR2 SVGAGI. The CDR3 contains 15 residues. The ends were cut back, 2 bases at V and 0 bases at J, with 8 bases in the middle. The DNA of the CDR3 is TGTGCCAGCAGTTACAGTACCCTCTCTGGAAACACCATATATTTT. It specifies CASSYSTLSGNTIYF.

The chain is built from TRBV9 and TRBJ1-5, with D unresolved. This CDR3 comprises 12 residues. Germline CDR1 is SGDLS and CDR2 is YYNGEE. Trimming removed 2 bases at V and 4 bases at J, with 4 bases between. The CDR3 region is CASSVWNQPQHF. Written as DNA, the CDR3 is TGTGCCAGCAGCGTGTGGAATCAGCCCCAGCATTTT.